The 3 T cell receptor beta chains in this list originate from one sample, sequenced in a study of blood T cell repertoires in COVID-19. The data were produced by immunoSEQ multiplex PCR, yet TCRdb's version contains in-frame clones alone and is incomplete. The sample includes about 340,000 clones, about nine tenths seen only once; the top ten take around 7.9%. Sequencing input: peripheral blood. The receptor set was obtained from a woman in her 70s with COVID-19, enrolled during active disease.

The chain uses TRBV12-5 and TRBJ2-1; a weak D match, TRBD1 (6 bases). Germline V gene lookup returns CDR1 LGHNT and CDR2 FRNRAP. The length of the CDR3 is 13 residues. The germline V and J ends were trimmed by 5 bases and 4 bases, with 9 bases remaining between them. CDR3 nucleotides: TGTGCTAGTGGTGCGGACAGATACAATGAGCAGTTCTTC. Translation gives CASGADRYNEQFF.

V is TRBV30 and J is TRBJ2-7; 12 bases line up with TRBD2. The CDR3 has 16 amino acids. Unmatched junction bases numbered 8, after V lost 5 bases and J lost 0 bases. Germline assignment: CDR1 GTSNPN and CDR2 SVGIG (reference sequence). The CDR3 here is CAWPPRTSGVSYEQYF. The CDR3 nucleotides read TGTGCCTGGCCTCCAAGGACTAGCGGGGTCTCCTACGAGCAGTACTTC.

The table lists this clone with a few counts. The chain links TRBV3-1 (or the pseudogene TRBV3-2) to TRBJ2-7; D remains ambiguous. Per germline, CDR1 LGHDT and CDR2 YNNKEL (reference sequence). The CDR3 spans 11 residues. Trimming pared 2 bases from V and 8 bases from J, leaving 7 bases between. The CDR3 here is CASSQSRQQYF. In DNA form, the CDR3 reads TGTGCCAGCAGCCAATCCAGGCAGCAGTACTTC.